This record covers a single T cell receptor (beta chain). Its specificity is not known. The sample belongs to a study of CD8+CD57+ T cells in acquired aplastic anemia. Regarding the study as a whole: Around 30 was the count of CD8+ CDR3 sequences that patients shared with controls. A significant difference in CD8+ Simpson's diversity between patients and controls was not found.

The TCR beta profiling, which covered VDJ combination and CDR3 sequence, was carried out using genomic DNA as the template. Using its own MiXCR run on the reads, TCRdb lists one record per CDR3 protein. The repertoire holds 75,000 to 80,000 distinct CDR3 sequences, roughly three quarters seen once, with 80% to 90% in the top ten. All sequencing subjects had displayed CD8+CD57+ cell expansion on flow cytometry. Patients had not yet gotten any therapy when their blood was taken for sampling. This TCR was sampled from a human donor with aplastic anemia. What was sequenced was sorted CD4+, CD8+, or CD8+CD57+ T cells (not recorded which) from PBMCs.

Written as DNA, the CDR3 is TGTGCCAGCAGCCTAGACGGCACCGGGGAGCTGTTTTTT. Encoded protein: CASSLDGTGELFF. The V gene is TRBV7-3, the J gene TRBJ2-2; D ambiguous. Germline CDR1 is SGHTA and CDR2 is FQGTGA. V was trimmed by 5 bases and J by 4 bases, leaving 8 bases between them. CDR3 length: 13 amino acids.